This TCR beta chain is drawn from a study of metastatic and nonmetastatic thyroid tumors. Study-level information: Repertoires were compared across blood and tumor or nodule tissue from malignant and benign thyroid patients. Overall study findings and caveats: Reported TCR beta diversity, measured in blood and tumor, was significantly higher for malignant thyroid tumors than for benign nodules.

In the authors' methods: The study built a papillary thyroid cancer distant-metastasis classifier from CDR3 differences across clinicopathological groups. TCRdb re-analyzed the PCR reads using MiXCR. The V and J calls follow TCRdb's processing rather than the paper's. The table includes about 16,000 clones, around 25% detected once. V was clipped by 3 bases and J by 4 bases; unmatched bases: 1. The CDR3 has 13 residues. Germline assignment: CDR1 DFQATT and CDR2 SNEGSKA (reference sequence). All patients reached thyroid surgery having received no treatment beforehand. This clone was counted only a few times. Its antigen remains unknown.

Material for sequencing was adjacent normal tissue. The clonotype originates from a female donor with papillary thyroid cancer or a benign thyroid nodule (not recorded which). Some clones in this sample may be carry-over from other donors' samples. V is TRBV20-1 and J is TRBJ2-1; TRBD2 agrees at 9 bases. This CDR3 is CSARTSGYNEQFF. The DNA of the CDR3 is TGCAGTGCTAGGACTAGCGGTTACAATGAGCAGTTCTTC.